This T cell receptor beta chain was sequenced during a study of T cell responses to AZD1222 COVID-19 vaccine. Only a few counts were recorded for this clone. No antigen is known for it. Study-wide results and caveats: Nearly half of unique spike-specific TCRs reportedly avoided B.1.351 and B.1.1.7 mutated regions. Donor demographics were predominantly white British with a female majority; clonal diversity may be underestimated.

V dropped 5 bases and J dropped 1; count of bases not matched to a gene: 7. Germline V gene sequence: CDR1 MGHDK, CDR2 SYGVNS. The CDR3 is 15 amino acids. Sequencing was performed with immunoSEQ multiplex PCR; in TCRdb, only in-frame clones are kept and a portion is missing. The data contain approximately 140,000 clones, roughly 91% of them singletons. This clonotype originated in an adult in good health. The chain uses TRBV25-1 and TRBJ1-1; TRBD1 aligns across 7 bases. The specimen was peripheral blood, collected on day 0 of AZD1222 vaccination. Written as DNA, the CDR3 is TGTGCCAGCAGTAAAGAGGACAGGTGGAACACTGAAGCTTTCTTT. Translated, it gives CASSKEDRWNTEAFF.